This T cell receptor (beta chain) was recorded in a study of T cells after yellow fever vaccination. Study as a whole: Where fractions had low cell numbers, libraries were prepared from them with the SMART-Seq v4 Ultra Low Input RNA kit. Study results and limitations: Weaker overall was a secondary response that nonetheless peaked faster, on day 5 versus 15. Post-booster repertoires contained most primary-vaccination clones again (almost 97% CD4, 88% CD8).

Production of TCR cDNA was by 5'RACE template switching, which also added a universal primer site and UMIs. MiXCR, applied by TCRdb to the 5' RACE reads, yields one record per CDR3 protein. The table lists approximately 580,000 distinct CDR3 sequences, 17% of them singletons, with approximately 15% in the top ten. After removal of 4 bases from V and 2 bases from J, the junction contained 8 bases not matched to a gene. This CDR3 spans 16 amino acids. The germline V gene has CDR1 SGHKS and CDR2 YYEKEE (reference sequence). On this clonotype itself: What it binds is unknown.

This receptor was taken from a man in his late teens or twenties who received the YFV17D yellow fever vaccine. The chain combines TRBV5-5 with TRBJ2-1, with 8 nucleotides matching TRBD1. The sample was PBMCs, taken 4 to 6 days after the first yellow fever vaccination. CDR3 in amino acids: CASSLAGQGPYNEQFF. The CDR3 bases are TGTGCCAGCAGCCTAGCTGGACAGGGACCCTACAATGAGCAGTTCTTC.